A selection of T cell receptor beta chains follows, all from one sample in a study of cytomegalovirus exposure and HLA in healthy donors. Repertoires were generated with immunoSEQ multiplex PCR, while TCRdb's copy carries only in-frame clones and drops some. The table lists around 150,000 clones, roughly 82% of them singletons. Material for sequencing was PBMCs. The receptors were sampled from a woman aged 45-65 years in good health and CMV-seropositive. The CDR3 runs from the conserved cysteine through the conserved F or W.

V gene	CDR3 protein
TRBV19	CASSTGRGGDTQYF
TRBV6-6	CASSYSGTGRDLYF
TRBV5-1	CASSFGTGGNSPLHF
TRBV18	CASSPDLNTEAFF
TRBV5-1	CASSPPGRANTGELFF
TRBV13	CASSSWRSDEQFF
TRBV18	CASSPSVGGDYSNQPQHF
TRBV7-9	CASSHSYNEQFF
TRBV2	CASSATGGYQPQHF
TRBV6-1	CASRGFSGGTGELFF
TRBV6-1	CASSALRKETQYF
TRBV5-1	CASSLAGGIDGYTF
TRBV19	CASSMGANTGELFF
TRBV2	CASSPRGRDTEAFF
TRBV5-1	CASSLRTDRGPNTEAFF
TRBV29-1	CSVEGRSGGDTEAFF
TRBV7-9	CASSLLQGSHTQYF
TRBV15	CATSPQGQVIGEQFF
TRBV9	CASSVLGQSGTEAFF
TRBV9	CASTLGRGDTIYF
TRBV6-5	CASSYEEGNYGYTF
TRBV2	CASTGFGATQYF
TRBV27	CASREGDSALISGYTF
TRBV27	CASRDRGLGWETQYF
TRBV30	CAWSSAEGGNYGYTF
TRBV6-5	CASSTWTPQETQYF
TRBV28	CASAASGNTIYF
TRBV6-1	CASSAGQYYGYTF
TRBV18	CASSQRTGAYNEQFF
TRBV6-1	CASSVTGLGYGYTF
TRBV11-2	CASSLWGHDTQYF
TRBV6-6	CASTYTGEGELFF
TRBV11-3	CASSLRGSSYNEQFF
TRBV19	CASSIGAVERETQYF
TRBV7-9	CASSLVLGIYNEQFF
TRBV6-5	CASSYRGTGDSPLHF
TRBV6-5	CASSLTGLDEAFF
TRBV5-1	CASSWGTSGRGNEQFF
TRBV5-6	CASSLGTGDEQFF
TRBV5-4	CASSLARNRMNTEAFF
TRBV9	CASSPDSNNYGYTF
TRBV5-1	CASSARDGSSYEQYF